Listed here are 14 T cell receptor beta chains from one sample, sequenced in a study of shared clonotypes between healthy human individuals. Naive CD8 cells comprised CD45RO-negative, CCR7-positively selected cells, excluding terminally differentiated effector memory CD45RA+ cells. Data came from immunoSEQ multiplex PCR; TCRdb stores just in-frame clones and leaves some out. The sample carries roughly 2.1 million clones, under 95% recorded once. The sample was naive CD8+ T cells from PBMCs. The receptors come from a young man in good health. Some clones in this sample may be carry-over from other donors' samples.

This clone came up once. This chain links TRBV5-6 with TRBJ2-7; D not resolved. Germline CDR1 reads SGHDT; CDR2 reads YYEEEE. The ends were cut back, 0 bases at V and 2 bases at J, with 6 bases in the middle. The CDR3 consists of 13 residues. CDR3 coding DNA: TGTGCCAGCAGCTTGGTCGCAGCCTACGAGCAGTACTTC. This gives the protein CASSLVAAYEQYF.

The V gene is TRBV27, the J gene TRBJ2-3; D ambiguous. The V gene lost 4 bases and the J gene lost 8 bases, with 13 bases spanning the gap. Germline V gene sequence: CDR1 MNHEY, CDR2 SMNVEV (reference sequence). The length of the CDR3 is 13 residues. In DNA, the CDR3 is TGTGCCAGCAGTTCCGAATTAGGATTTACGCAGTATTTT. Translating gives CASSSELGFTQYF.

Turning to this clone: The same CDR3 also results from other DNA sequences found in this sample. The gene calls are TRBV27 and TRBJ1-5; D is uncertain. V was trimmed by 3 bases and J by 5 bases, leaving 8 bases between them. Germline CDR1 MNHEY, CDR2 SMNVEV (reference sequence). The CDR3 sequence is 13 residues long. The DNA for the CDR3 is TGTGCCAGCAGTTTGGGTGGGGATCAGCCCCAGCATTTT. Amino acid sequence: CASSLGGDQPQHF.

V gene TRBV7-9 combines with J gene TRBJ2-1; possible D gene TRBD2, 6 bases. This CDR3 is 15 amino acids long. Trimming left V 1 base short and J 8 bases short, with 15 bases between. Germline CDR1 reads SEHNR; CDR2 reads FQNEAQ (reference sequence). CDR3 nucleotides: TGTGCCAGCAGCTTAGGGAGGGAGAGTTTTGATGAGCAGTTCTTC. This encodes CASSLGRESFDEQFF.

The V call is TRBV7-6, the J call TRBJ2-1; D remains unclear. The CDR3 is 17 residues long. The V gene lost 5 bases and the J gene lost 4 bases, with 21 bases spanning the gap. Germline assignment: CDR1 SGHVS and CDR2 FNYEAQ. The chain's CDR3 is CASSPRPHRSPYNEQFF. CDR3 in DNA: TGTGCCAGCAGCCCAAGACCCCACCGATCTCCTTACAATGAGCAGTTCTTC.

The chain couples TRBV19 to TRBJ2-7, with 8 positions matching TRBD2. The CDR3 covers 14 residues. The junction had 9 bases not matched to a gene; V was cut back by 9 bases and J by 2 bases. Germline assignment: CDR1 LNHDA and CDR2 SQIVND (reference sequence). In DNA form, the CDR3 reads TGTGCCAGCTCCCCGGGGGGGGCGGCCTACGAGCAGTACTTC. Protein: CASSPGGAAYEQYF.

This chain connects TRBV9 to TRBJ1-2; D is ambiguous. This CDR3 is 13 amino acids long. Trimming removed 0 bases at V and 8 bases at J, with 11 bases between. CDR1 and CDR2 from the germline V gene are SGDLS and YYNGEE. The CDR3 DNA reads TGTGCCAGCAGCGTAGTCCCATTTGAGGGCTACACCTTC. Amino acid sequence: CASSVVPFEGYTF.

With respect to this clone: The same CDR3 can be traced to other DNA sequences in this sample. The chain uses TRBV11-2 and TRBJ2-5, with 7 nucleotides matching TRBD2. In germline, CDR1 is SGHAT, CDR2 FQNNGV. The CDR3 totals 14 residues. V shed 4 bases and J 4 bases; nucleotides not matched to a gene: 6. The CDR3 protein is CASSSGTGGETQYF. CDR3 bases: TGTGCCAGCAGCTCAGGGACGGGGGGAGAGACCCAGTACTTC.

The chain is built from TRBV19 and TRBJ2-7; D is ambiguous. This CDR3 spans 14 amino acids. Between the trimmed V and J ends, which lost 6 bases and 0 bases, there was a span of 12 bases. The germline V gene has CDR1 LNHDA and CDR2 SQIVND (reference sequence). CDR3 bases: TGTGCCAGTAGCCCCCTCGGATTCTCCTACGAGCAGTACTTC. It encodes CASSPLGFSYEQYF.

The V and J genes are TRBV2 and TRBJ2-1; 14 nucleotides agree with TRBD2. V dropped 4 bases and J dropped 10; count of bases not matched to a gene: 6. The CDR3 has 15 amino acids. The germline gives CDR1 SNHLY, CDR2 FYNNEI. CDR3 DNA sequence: TGTGCCAGCAGTGGTAGACTAGCGGGAGGGAGGGAGCAGTTCTTC. As protein: CASSGRLAGGREQFF. Together with reference TRBV2 and TRBJ2-1, the CDR3 gives the full variable domain: EPEVTQTPSHQVTQMGQEVILRCVPISNHLYFYWYRQILGQKVEFLVSFYNNEISEKSEIFDDQFSVERPDGSNFTLKIRSTKLEDSAMYFCASSGRLAGGREQFFGPGTRLTVL.

The rearrangement links TRBV2 to TRBJ1-2; D unclear. The CDR3 loop spans 12 amino acids. V was pared by 8 bases and J by 8 bases, with 15 bases between. In germline, CDR1 is SNHLY, CDR2 FYNNEI. In DNA form, the CDR3 reads TGTGCCAGCGCCGGGGATCGTTGGGGCTACACCTTC. Protein sequence: CASAGDRWGYTF.

This chain joins TRBV7-9 and TRBJ1-1; D uncertain. V was shortened by 5 bases and J by 0 bases, with 7 bases between the two germline ends. In germline, CDR1 is SEHNR, CDR2 FQNEAQ (reference sequence). The CDR3 is made up of 13 amino acids. The CDR3 DNA is TGTGCCAGCAGCACCGAAATGAACACTGAAGCTTTCTTT. It yields the protein CASSTEMNTEAFF. Supplemented by reference TRBV7-9 and TRBJ1-1, the full variable domain reads DTGVSQNPRHKITKRGQNVTFRCDPISEHNRLYWYRQTLGQGPEFLTYFQNEAQLEKSRLLSDRFSAERPKGSFSTLEIQRTEQGDSAMYLCASSTEMNTEAFFGQGTRLTVV.

There are a few counts of this clone. Other DNA sequences in this sample translate to the same CDR3. This sequence joins TRBV30 and TRBJ1-1; D gene ambiguous. The CDR3 is 13 residues long. CDR1 and CDR2 from the germline V gene are GTSNPN and SVGIG (reference sequence). Trimming removed 0 bases at V and 2 bases at J, with 7 bases between. The CDR3 reads CAWSVIRNTEAFF. CDR3 DNA sequence: TGTGCCTGGAGTGTAATCAGAAACACTGAAGCTTTCTTT.

The chain combines TRBV28 with TRBJ2-6; 8 bases match TRBD1. V trimming: 3 bases; J trimming: 1 base; junction bases outside the gene matches: 5. The CDR3 covers 17 residues. CDR1 and CDR2 from the germline V gene are MDHEN and SYDVKM. CDR3 in amino acids: CASSFLQGASGANVLTF. CDR3 bases: TGTGCCAGCAGTTTCCTGCAGGGGGCATCTGGGGCCAACGTCCTGACTTTC.